This T cell receptor (beta chain) was recovered during a study of T cell clonotyping in hematopoietic cell transplantation. Overall study findings and caveats: Broader posttransplant TCR repertoire diversity was predicted by graft donor and pretransplant recipient Inverse Simpson Index values. After transplant, recipient diversity fell while pathologically expanded clonotypes grew through day 180.

Data came from immunoSEQ multiplex PCR; TCRdb stores just in-frame clones and leaves some out. The table shows about 69,000 clones, with around 94% occurring only once. The CDR3 contains 18 residues. Germline values: CDR1 SGHTA, CDR2 FQGNSA. Trimming cost V 1 base and J 0 bases, with 19 bases left between them. Remarks on this clone: Its specificity is not known.

Sequenced material: peripheral blood mononuclear cells. This receptor was obtained from a man in his fifties or sixties in good health. Some clones in this sample may be carry-over from other donors' samples. The chain joins TRBV7-2 to TRBJ2-7, with D unresolved. The chain's CDR3 is CASSLVLGPTLSSYEQYF. DNA for the CDR3: TGTGCCAGCAGCTTAGTTTTGGGTCCGACCTTAAGCTCCTACGAGCAGTACTTC.